This T cell receptor (beta chain) was identified in a study of T cell responses to AZD1222 COVID-19 vaccine (dated by TCRdb to about 2021). With respect to the entire study: TCR sequencing was performed for about 240 trial participants, of whom roughly 200 were given two doses of AZD1222 and some 25 were given two doses of MenACWY control vaccine. Trial participants were enrolled by age into subgroups of 18-55, 56-69 and 70-plus years, and around 140, 26 and 57 TCR-sequenced participants, respectively, were included in these subgroups. Study-level results and caveats: Reportedly, close to half of the unique spike-specific TCRs recognized epitopes lying outside the regions that are mutated in the B.1.351 and B.1.1.7 variants. Because no samples from the day 14 peak response were available, repertoires could be characterized only after the peak T cell response. In the small 56-69-year group, the increase in depth fell short of significance, most likely because of low power. Conclusions about previously exposed vaccinees were limited because only 5 or 6 AZD1222 recipients were SARS-CoV-2 seropositive at baseline. After two AZD1222 doses, spike-specific TCR breadth and depth were significantly higher than at day 0 and than in MenACWY recipients. CD4 TCRs associated with the vaccine covered the entire spike protein, and the dominant responses were in regions 160-218 and 743-854. Participants were mostly white British and included more females than males, and it was suggested by the authors that clonal diversity may have been underestimated.

The time point label, read with the paper, signifies: baseline before first vaccination. Read against the paper, the sample's treatment or condition label means: meningococcal conjugate vaccine given as trial control. Samples from vaccinated people were obtained from the UK trials COV001 and COV002, which included a single-blind randomized controlled phase 2/3 trial of AZD1222 (ChAdOx1 nCoV-19) in healthy adults. For TCRbeta chain sequencing, PBMC samples were collected from trial participants at day 0 and at day 28 after the second dose. The germline V gene provides CDR1 MNHEY and CDR2 SVGAGI. The CDR3 holds 14 amino acids from the cysteine to the phenylalanine. Only the CDR3 DNA is retained, 42 bases long and in frame from the first base. V and J are trimmed by 6 bases and 7 bases, and the gene matches miss 10 bases of the junction. The CDR3 regions of human TCRbeta chains were subjected to immunosequencing. From the authors' description of their analysis: TCRs in the repertoires were matched against a reference library of SARS-CoV-2-specific TCRs that had been generated with the MIRA antigen-specificity platform. Breadth meant the fraction of unique TCRs that were SARS-CoV-2-associated, whereas depth meant the fraction of total T cells that were SARS-CoV-2-associated. Using the MIRA data, every spike-specific TCR was mapped to the spike region that the TCR reacted to and assigned to either a CD4 or a CD8 class. Log10-transformed breadth and depth values were compared by one-way ANOVA with Sidak's multiple comparisons tests. This immuneACCESS table, as held by TCRdb, lists in-frame sequences with V and J called but not all clones. Of the missing ones, under half trace to an unresolved V gene in checked studies; the others have no known cause. That table gives V, J and clone size, and the DNA gave D and trimming. Across this sample there are roughly 58,000 clones, with more than 80% seen only once. The leading ten clones occupy under 25% of the sample.

A note on this clone: Its antigen remains unidentified. Base qualities are not provided; no much larger clone lies one nucleotide away.

Sample: peripheral blood, taken on day 0 of MenACWY control vaccination. The rearrangement combines TRBV6-5 with TRBJ2-7; TRBD1 aligns with 9 central bases. The sequence was obtained from an adult in good health. DNA sequence: TGTGCCAGCAGCCAACAGGGGGCGTTCGCAGAGCAGTACTTC. It encodes CASSQQGAFAEQYF.